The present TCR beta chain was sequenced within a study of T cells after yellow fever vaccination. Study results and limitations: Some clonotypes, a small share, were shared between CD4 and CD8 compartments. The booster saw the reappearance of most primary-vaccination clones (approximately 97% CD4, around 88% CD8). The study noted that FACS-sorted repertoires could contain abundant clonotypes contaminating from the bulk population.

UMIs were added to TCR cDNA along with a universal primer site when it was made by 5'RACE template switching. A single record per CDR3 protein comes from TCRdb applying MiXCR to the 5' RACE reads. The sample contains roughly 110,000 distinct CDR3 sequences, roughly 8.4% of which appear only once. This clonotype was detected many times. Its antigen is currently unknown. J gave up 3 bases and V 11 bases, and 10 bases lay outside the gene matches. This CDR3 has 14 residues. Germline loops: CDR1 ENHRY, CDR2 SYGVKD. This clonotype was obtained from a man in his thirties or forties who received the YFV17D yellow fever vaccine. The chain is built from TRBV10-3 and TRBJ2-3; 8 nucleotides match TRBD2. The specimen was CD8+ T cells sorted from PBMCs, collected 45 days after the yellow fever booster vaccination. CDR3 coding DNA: TGTGCCGGCGGTGCGGGAGGTACGACAGATACGCAGTATTTT. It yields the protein CAGGAGGTTDTQYF.